These 21 T cell receptor beta chains originate from one sample sequenced in a study of early T cells in non-severe SARS-CoV-2 infection. TCRdb ran MiXCR on the 5' RACE reads and lists one entry per CDR3 protein. The sample records about 97,000 distinct CDR3 sequences, about 12% being singletons. The material sequenced was whole blood. These receptors came from an adult who was a healthcare worker with PCR-confirmed SARS-CoV-2 infection or an uninfected control (not recorded which).

The V and J genes are TRBV12-3 or TRBV12-4 and TRBJ1-1; 7 nucleotides match TRBD1. The V gene end was trimmed by 6 bases and the J gene end by 3 bases; junction bases not matched to a gene: 7. There are 14 residues in the CDR3. The chain's CDR3 is CASSPRQGDTEAFF. The CDR3, as DNA: TGTGCCAGCAGCCCCCGACAGGGAGACACTGAAGCTTTCTTT.

The rearrangement uses TRBV12-3 or TRBV12-4 and TRBJ2-1; the match to TRBD2 covers 9 bases. The V gene end was trimmed by 2 bases and the J gene end by 7 bases; junction bases not matched to a gene: 6. The length of the CDR3 is 15 residues. CDR3 sequence (DNA): TGTGCCAGCAGTTTATCGGCGGGAGGGACGAATGAGCAGTTCTTC. Translating gives CASSLSAGGTNEQFF.

In its sample, this clonotype was seen many times. This chain joins TRBV20-1 and TRBJ2-2; 9 positions match TRBD1. Germline V gives CDR1 DFQATT, CDR2 SNEGSKA (reference sequence). The CDR3 is 15 residues long. V gave up 0 bases and J gave up 7 bases; unmatched junction bases: 6. CDR3 protein: CSARDNRGLDGELFF. The CDR3 nucleotides read TGCAGTGCTAGAGATAACAGGGGGCTCGACGGGGAGCTGTTTTTT.

There are many counts of this clonotype. This sequence joins TRBV21-1 and TRBJ1-1; the table's D call, TRBD1, was not checked against the DNA. TRBV21-1 represents a pseudogene. The CDR3 is 14 residues long. The DNA for the CDR3 is TGTGCCAGCAGCCCGGGACAGTATAACACTGAAGCTTTCTTT. Its protein product is CASSPGQYNTEAFF.

This clonotype has at least ten counts. The chain couples TRBV6-1 to TRBJ2-2; TRBD1 might be the D (5 bases). The CDR3 loop spans 14 amino acids. Germline CDR1 reads MNHNS; CDR2 reads SASEGT. Deletions cut 10 bases from V and 6 bases from J, with 18 bases between. The DNA for the CDR3 is TGTGCCACCTTCGGCAGGGCGCTTTCCGGGGAGCTGTTTTTT. Its protein is CATFGRALSGELFF.

CDR3 in amino acids: CASSPGTSVSSYEQYF. The CDR3 nucleotides are TGTGCCAGCAGTCCCGGGACTAGCGTTAGCTCCTACGAGCAGTACTTC. This rearrangement joins TRBV27 to TRBJ2-7; 10 nucleotides line up with TRBD2. The V gene's germline CDR1 is MNHEY and CDR2 SMNVEV (reference sequence). With 5 bases clipped from V and 0 bases from J, the junction kept 7 bases outside the gene matches. The CDR3 consists of 16 residues.

The chain links TRBV6-6 to TRBJ1-4; the D is unclear. Germline V gene sequence: CDR1 MNHNY, CDR2 SVGAGI (reference sequence). The CDR3 runs 11 residues. With 2 bases removed from V and 6 bases from J, the gap between germline ends came to 1 base. CDR3 protein: CASSYDEKLFF. In nucleotides, the CDR3 is TGTGCCAGCAGTTACGATGAAAAACTGTTTTTT.

This clonotype showed up many times. V gene TRBV6-2 or TRBV6-3 combines with J gene TRBJ1-5; D perhaps matches TRBD1 (5 bases). Germline V gives CDR1 MNHEY, CDR2 SVGEGT. V lost 6 bases to trimming and J lost 7 bases, with 19 bases between them. The CDR3 has 15 amino acids. In DNA form, the CDR3 reads TGTGCCAGCAGCCTTACAGGATTCGATGGACAGCCCCAGCATTTT. Residues: CASSLTGFDGQPQHF.

The V call is TRBV28, the J call TRBJ1-1; 7 positions match TRBD1. The CDR3 is 13 amino acids. CDR1 MDHEN and CDR2 SYDVKM come from the germline V gene. J lost 3 bases, V lost 7 bases, and 5 bases had no gene match. CDR3 sequence reads: CASKTGKYTEAFF. The CDR3 bases are TGTGCCAGCAAGACAGGGAAATACACTGAAGCTTTCTTT. The full variable domain, in which reference TRBV28 and TRBJ1-1 provide the parts outside the CDR3, is DVKVTQSSRYLVKRTGEKVFLECVQDMDHENMFWYRQDPGLGLRLIYFSYDVKMKEKGDIPEGYSVSREKKERFSLILESASTNQTSMYLCASKTGKYTEAFFGQGTRLTVV.

The J gene is TRBJ2-2, the V gene TRBV13, with TRBD2 as a possible D gene (5 bases). V dropped 2 bases and J dropped 4 bases, with 8 bases sitting between them. Looked up from germline, CDR1 is PRHDT and CDR2 is FYEKMQ (reference sequence). This CDR3 contains 14 residues. The CDR3 nucleotides are TGTGCCAGCAGCTTAAGGGAGAGCACCGGGGAGCTGTTTTTT. Its translation: CASSLRESTGELFF. The full variable domain, completed using reference TRBV13 and TRBJ2-2, is AAGVIQSPRHLIKEKRETATLKCYPIPRHDTVYWYQQGPGQDPQFLISFYEKMQSDKGSIPDRFSAQQFSDYHSELNMSSLELGDSALYFCASSLRESTGELFFGEGSRLTVL.

This clonotype was detected a few times. V is TRBV28 and J is TRBJ2-7; D is possibly TRBD2 (6 bases). The V gene lost 4 bases and the J gene lost 1 base, with 14 bases spanning the gap. CDR1 is MDHEN, CDR2 SYDVKM, per germline. This CDR3 region has 15 residues. CDR3 residues: CASSSPPAGSYEQYF. CDR3 coding DNA: TGTGCCAGCAGTTCCCCGCCGGCGGGGTCCTACGAGCAGTACTTC.

This clonotype was observed once. A read error may explain this, as a much larger clone is one base away. V usage is TRBV6-5 and J usage is TRBJ1-1, with a weak D call TRBD1 (5 bases). Trimming removed 6 bases from V and 6 bases from J, with 17 bases in between. The CDR3 sequence is 14 residues long. CDR1 MNHEY and CDR2 SVGAGI come from the germline V gene. CDR3 sequence: CASRLTGTSAEAFF. Here the CDR3 DNA reads TGTGCCAGCAGACTAACCGGGACCTCCGCTGAAGCTTTCTTT.

The CDR3: CASSPREDYGYTF. The CDR3 nucleotides are TGTGCCAGCAGCCCTAGGGAGGACTATGGCTACACCTTC. This chain uses TRBV12-3 or TRBV12-4 with TRBJ1-2; no reliable D call. The CDR3 has 13 amino acids. Trimming cost V 6 bases and J 3 bases, with 11 bases left between them.

This clonotype has ten or more counts. The V call is TRBV5-1, the J call TRBJ2-4; the match to TRBD2 covers 11 bases. Germline V gives CDR1 SGHRS, CDR2 YFSETQ. The CDR3 length is 18 residues. Unmatched junction bases numbered 8, after V lost 3 bases and J lost 0 bases. CDR3 in DNA: TGCGCCAGCAGCTGGGGACTAGCGGATACACTAGCCAAAAACATTCAGTACTTC. It translates to CASSWGLADTLAKNIQYF. The full variable domain, with the rest looked up from reference TRBV5-1 and TRBJ2-4, is KAGVTQTPRYLIKTRGQQVTLSCSPISGHRSVSWYQQTPGQGLQFLFEYFSETQRNKGNFPGRFSGRQFSNSRSEMNVSTLELGDSALYLCASSWGLADTLAKNIQYFGAGTRLSVL.

V and J are TRBV6-4 and TRBJ2-3; no firm D call. The V gene's germline CDR1 is MRHNA and CDR2 SNTAGT. Deletions cut 0 bases from V and 2 bases from J, with 9 bases between. This CDR3 is built from 15 residues. The CDR3 nucleotides read TGTGCCAGCAGTGACTCTGGGGAACCCACAGATACGCAGTATTTT. Amino acid sequence: CASSDSGEPTDTQYF.

The V call is TRBV29-1, the J call TRBJ1-5, with TRBD1 identical over 7 bases. The J segment lost 7 bases and the V segment lost 6 bases, leaving 9 bases of the junction unmatched. This CDR3 has 13 amino acids. Per the germline V gene, CDR1 is SQVTM and CDR2 is ANQGSEA. CDR3 sequence reads: CSVLDRAGQPQHF. In nucleotides, the CDR3 is TGCAGCGTGTTAGACAGGGCTGGACAGCCCCAGCATTTT.

V gene TRBV29-1 combines with J gene TRBJ2-7, with unresolved D. Germline V gene sequence: CDR1 SQVTM, CDR2 ANQGSEA. The CDR3 totals 12 residues. Trimming stripped 2 bases from V and 6 bases from J, with 11 bases between. The CDR3 DNA follows: TGCAGCGTTGAAACCCCTCGCGGCGAGCAGTACTTC. Its protein product is CSVETPRGEQYF.

This clonotype was recorded a few times. The V call is TRBV7-8, the J call TRBJ1-2, with D hard to call. CDR3 length equals 15 residues. CDR1 and CDR2 (germline): SGHVS, FQNEAQ. The V gene lost 5 bases and the J gene lost 0 bases, with 13 bases spanning the gap. The CDR3 sequence is CASSTTPGANYGYTF. The CDR3 coding sequence is TGTGCCAGCAGCACGACTCCCGGAGCTAACTATGGCTACACCTTC.

This clonotype has at least ten counts. This rearrangement joins TRBV20-1 to TRBJ1-2; no clear D. The CDR3 runs to 12 residues. In germline, CDR1 is DFQATT, CDR2 SNEGSKA (reference sequence). V lost 3 bases, J lost 3 bases, and 8 bases lay in between. The DNA for the CDR3 is TGCAGTGCTAGCGTCAGTGACTATGGCTACACCTTC. This encodes CSASVSDYGYTF.

This clonotype was seen at least ten times. The chain joins TRBV12-3 or TRBV12-4 to TRBJ2-7; TRBD1 might be the D (6 bases). The CDR3 consists of 12 residues. The V and J ends lost 4 bases and 4 bases respectively, with 8 bases between them. The CDR3 is CASSSTGYEQYF. The CDR3 DNA reads as TGTGCCAGCAGTTCCACAGGGTACGAGCAGTACTTC.

The J gene is TRBJ2-3, the V gene TRBV28; TRBD2 matches 8 bases. This CDR3 is built from 14 residues. V trimming: 3 bases; J trimming: 2 bases; junction bases outside the gene matches: 1. Germline V CDR1 and CDR2: MDHEN, SYDVKM. Written as DNA, the CDR3 is TGTGCCAGCAGTTTCGGGGGGGCCACAGATACGCAGTATTTT. This gives the protein CASSFGGATDTQYF.